The 32 T cell receptor beta chains below all came from one sample that was sequenced in a study of T-cell memory formation after mild COVID-19. Using its own MiXCR run on the 5' RACE reads, TCRdb lists one record per CDR3 protein. Of some 7,100 distinct CDR3 sequences detected, approximately 59% appear once; the ten largest clones hold about 2.3%. Input material: PBMCs or a T cell subset sorted from them (not recorded which). The receptors come from an adult who had mild COVID-19 (a few samples of this study predate the infection). Cell type and time point are not known.

As concerns this clonotype: The junction shows a germline mismatch at one end, possibly a read error. J is TRBJ2-3 and V is TRBV24-1, with D perhaps TRBD2 (7 bases). The germline CDR1 and CDR2 sequences are KGHDR and SFDVKD. The CDR3 is 15 residues long. Written as DNA, the CDR3 is TGTGCCATCAGTGAGGGGGGGCAAGGCACAGATACGCAGTATTTT. Amino acid sequence: CAISEGGQGTDTQYF.

The rearrangement links TRBV4-2 to TRBJ2-1; D possibly uses TRBD1 or TRBD2 (5 bases each). Germline-derived CDR1 and CDR2 are LGHNA and YNFKEQ. The CDR3 runs to 13 residues. V lost 4 bases, J lost 9 bases, and 13 bases lay in between. This CDR3 reads CASSRDLPGEQFF. For the CDR3, the DNA is TGTGCCAGCAGCCGGGACCTCCCCGGTGAGCAGTTCTTC.

By sample share, this clonotype is medium-sized. The chain carries TRBV20-1 and TRBJ1-6; weak D call: TRBD1 (6 bases). V was clipped by 5 bases and J by 6 bases, with 11 bases between them. The germline gives CDR1 DFQATT, CDR2 SNEGSKA (reference sequence). The CDR3 sequence is 13 residues long. CDR3 sequence reads: CSALRDINSPLHF. The CDR3 DNA sequence: TGCAGTGCTCTCCGGGACATTAATTCACCCCTCCACTTT.

The chain is built from TRBV5-6 and TRBJ2-7; 7 bases are a match to TRBD1. The CDR3 is 15 amino acids. Trimming took 4 bases from V and 0 from J; bases not matched to a gene: 7. CDR1 and CDR2 from the germline V gene are SGHDT and YYEEEE. For the CDR3, the DNA is TGTGCCAGCAGCCGCCTCGACAGGGACTCCTACGAGCAGTACTTC. Translation: CASSRLDRDSYEQYF.

This clonotype is judged medium-sized. This chain connects TRBV24-1 to TRBJ1-2; possibly TRBD1 for D (5 bases). The V gene lost 6 bases and the J gene lost 1 base, with 11 bases spanning the gap. The CDR3 is made up of 14 amino acids. Germline V gene lookup returns CDR1 KGHDR and CDR2 SFDVKD. As DNA, the CDR3 is TGTGCCACCAGTCCCTCAGGGATTAACTATGGCTACACCTTC. As protein: CATSPSGINYGYTF.

This chain uses TRBV5-1 with TRBJ2-5; 7 nucleotides line up with TRBD2. V shed 4 bases and J 5 bases; nucleotides not matched to a gene: 14. The CDR3 loop spans 16 amino acids. The germline V gene has CDR1 SGHRS and CDR2 YFSETQ. Written as DNA, the CDR3 is TGCGCCAGCAGCCCATTCGGCGGACTAGTCGCGGAGACCCAGTACTTC. Translation: CASSPFGGLVAETQYF.

The DNA of the CDR3 is TGTGCCAGCAGCCAAGATAGTCAGGTTACAGATACGCAGTATTTT. It encodes CASSQDSQVTDTQYF. This chain links TRBV4-2 with TRBJ2-3; no clear D gene. V was clipped by 0 bases and J by 3 bases, with 10 bases between them. This CDR3 has 15 amino acids. Per the germline V gene, CDR1 is LGHNA and CDR2 is YNFKEQ.

The V and J genes are TRBV7-2 and TRBJ1-5; D may be TRBD1 (6 bases). Germline loops: CDR1 SGHTA, CDR2 FQGNSA. Trimming left V 5 bases short and J 8 bases short, with 13 bases between. The CDR3 loop spans 13 amino acids. In DNA form, the CDR3 reads TGTGCCAGCAGCGCTAAAGGGGGTAAGCCCCAGCATTTT. The encoded protein is CASSAKGGKPQHF.

This clonotype is labeled medium-sized. The chain recombines TRBV6-2 or TRBV6-3 with TRBJ2-1; D remains unclear. Between the trimmed V and J ends, which lost 3 bases and 0 bases, there was a span of 6 bases. Per the germline V gene, CDR1 is MNHEY and CDR2 is SVGEGT. This CDR3 is 14 amino acids long. The DNA for the CDR3 is TGTGCCAGCAGTTATACTATCTCCTACAATGAGCAGTTCTTC. It codes for CASSYTISYNEQFF.

The chain is built from TRBV4-2 and TRBJ1-1; no reliable D call. Germline-derived CDR1 and CDR2 are LGHNA and YNFKEQ. The length of the CDR3 is 16 residues. Trimming took off 2 bases at V and 0 bases at J, with 13 bases between the two ends. CDR3 DNA: TGTGCCAGCAGCCAATCCGGGCGGCAGATGAACACTGAAGCTTTCTTT. Its protein product is CASSQSGRQMNTEAFF.

This clonotype was observed at least ten times. V gene TRBV19 combines with J gene TRBJ2-1; no definite D call. This CDR3 contains 14 residues. The germline CDR1 and CDR2 sequences are LNHDA and SQIVND (reference sequence). V lost 1 base to trimming and J lost 0 bases, with 4 bases between them. The CDR3 nucleotides are TGTGCCAGTAGTATAGGGAGCTCCTACAATGAGCAGTTCTTC. Its translation is CASSIGSSYNEQFF.

By share, this clonotype counts as medium-sized (0.01 to 0.1%). The chain uses TRBV12-3 or TRBV12-4 and TRBJ2-7, with TRBD2 matching over 8 bases. V shed 2 bases, J shed 0 bases, and the junction held 9 bases outside the gene matches. The CDR3 has 17 residues. DNA for the CDR3: TGTGCCAGCAGTTTAATGCCCATAGCGGGGATCTCCTACGAGCAGTACTTC. This codes for CASSLMPIAGISYEQYF.

V is TRBV29-1 and J is TRBJ2-5; D remains unclear. The CDR3 covers 12 residues. Germline-derived CDR1 and CDR2 are SQVTM and ANQGSEA. Between the trimmed V and J ends, which lost 4 bases and 0 bases, there was a span of 6 bases. The CDR3 is CSVGYHQETQYF. Written as DNA, the CDR3 is TGCAGCGTTGGATACCACCAAGAGACCCAGTACTTC.

There are a few counts of this clonotype. The CDR3 protein is CASSQDLSLGPDSGNTIYF. The DNA for the CDR3 is TGCGCCAGCAGCCAGGATCTCAGTTTGGGCCCGGACTCTGGAAACACCATATATTTT. The chain links TRBV4-1 to TRBJ1-3; D is ambiguous. CDR1 is MGHRA, CDR2 YSYEKL, per germline. V lost 3 bases and J lost 0, with 21 bases in between. This CDR3 region has 19 residues.

The gene calls are TRBV7-2 and TRBJ2-7, with TRBD1 as a possible D gene (6 bases). V lost 2 bases, J lost 1 base, and 9 bases lay in between. Per germline, CDR1 SGHTA and CDR2 FQGNSA. The CDR3 consists of 14 residues. The CDR3 reads CASSLRQESYEQYF. CDR3 in DNA: TGTGCCAGCAGCTTAAGACAGGAGTCCTACGAGCAGTACTTC.

The chain has TRBV7-9 and TRBJ1-2; no definite D call. V was pared by 4 bases and J by 7 bases, with 10 bases between. CDR1 is SEHNR, CDR2 FQNEAQ, per germline (reference sequence). The CDR3 consists of 12 residues. This CDR3 is CASSSPVGGYTF. CDR3 coding DNA: TGTGCCAGCAGCTCCCCGGTGGGTGGCTACACCTTC.

By share, this clonotype ranks as medium-sized (0.01 to 0.1%). V is TRBV4-1 and J is TRBJ1-6, with D possibly being TRBD1 (5 bases). Per germline, CDR1 MGHRA and CDR2 YSYEKL. CDR3 length: 13 amino acids. Trimming cost V 1 base and J 12 bases, with 10 bases left between them. The CDR3 loop reads CASSQGGELPLHF. The CDR3 DNA reads as TGCGCCAGCAGCCAAGGAGGGGAACTACCCCTCCACTTT.

This clonotype has ten or more counts. The chain has TRBV5-5 and TRBJ1-5; D might be TRBD1 (6 bases). Trimming left V 3 bases short and J 0 bases short, with 13 bases between. Germline assignment: CDR1 SGHKS and CDR2 YYEKEE (reference sequence). CDR3 length: 16 residues. CDR3 loop: CASSYLGASSNQPQHF. The CDR3 DNA reads as TGTGCCAGCAGCTACTTGGGGGCCAGTAGCAATCAGCCCCAGCATTTT. The full variable domain, completed using reference TRBV5-5 and TRBJ1-5, is DAGVTQSPTHLIKTRGQQVTLRCSPISGHKSVSWYQQVLGQGPQFIFQYYEKEERGRGNFPDRFSARQFPNYSSELNVNALLLGDSALYLCASSYLGASSNQPQHFGDGTRLSIL.

The chain links TRBV25-1 to TRBJ2-1; possible D gene TRBD2, 5 bases. The CDR3 extends over 15 amino acids. Per germline, CDR1 MGHDK and CDR2 SYGVNS. Trimming stripped 1 base from V and 6 bases from J, with 13 bases between. CDR3 sequence (DNA): TGTGCCAGCAGTGAATTAGAGGGAGCGGTCAATGAGCAGTTCTTC. Amino acids: CASSELEGAVNEQFF.

V is TRBV24-1 and J is TRBJ2-7; weak D call: TRBD1 (6 bases). V was shortened by 1 base and J by 4 bases, with 16 bases between the two germline ends. This CDR3 contains 16 residues. Germline V gene data show CDR1 as KGHDR and CDR2 as SFDVKD. CDR3 sequence reads: CATSDFDRTTEYEQYF. DNA of the CDR3: TGTGCCACCAGTGATTTCGACAGGACGACTGAGTACGAGCAGTACTTC.

The V call is TRBV7-9, the J call TRBJ2-1, with D tentatively TRBD2 (6 bases). CDR1 and CDR2 (germline): SEHNR, FQNEAQ (reference sequence). V was trimmed by 0 bases and J by 0 bases, leaving 9 bases between them. The CDR3 has 16 amino acids. The CDR3: CASSLAAGFSYNEQFF. For the CDR3, the DNA is TGTGCCAGCAGCTTAGCTGCGGGGTTCTCCTACAATGAGCAGTTCTTC.

V gene TRBV4-3 combines with J gene TRBJ2-3; D is perhaps TRBD2 (6 bases). The CDR3 consists of 16 residues. V was cut by 4 bases and J by 4 bases, with 18 bases left in between. Germline V gene lookup returns CDR1 LGHNA and CDR2 YSLEER. CDR3 coding DNA: TGCGCCAGCAGCCGAACACCTTGGGGGGACGCAGATACGCAGTATTTT. Its translation is CASSRTPWGDADTQYF.

Ten or more counts support this clonotype. The CDR3 reads CAWGMNSNQPQHF. The CDR3, as DNA: TGTGCCTGGGGGATGAATAGCAATCAGCCCCAGCATTTT. The V and J genes are TRBV30 and TRBJ1-5; no clear D. CDR1 is GTSNPN, CDR2 SVGIG, per germline (reference sequence). This CDR3 spans 13 amino acids. V was clipped by 5 bases and J by 0 bases, with 8 bases between them. Filled out from reference TRBV30 and TRBJ1-5, the complete variable domain reads SQTIHQWPATLVQPVGSPLSLECTVEGTSNPNLYWYRQAAGRGLQLLFYSVGIGQISSEVPQNLSASRPQDRQFILSSKKLLLSDSGFYLCAWGMNSNQPQHFGDGTRLSIL.

This clonotype is classed as medium-sized. The chain joins TRBV12-3 or TRBV12-4 to TRBJ1-1, with D hard to call. Trimming pared 7 bases from V and 0 bases from J, leaving 15 bases between. The CDR3 length is 15 residues. Here the CDR3 DNA reads TGTGCCAGCACCCCGCCGAGGGCGGTGAACACTGAAGCTTTCTTT. It translates to CASTPPRAVNTEAFF.

This clonotype showed up just once. One end of the junction does not line up with germline, which may come from a read error. The chain combines TRBV4-1 with TRBJ2-2; 9 bases align to TRBD1. Per the germline V gene, CDR1 is MGHRA and CDR2 is YSYEKL. The CDR3 spans 16 residues. This chain's CDR3 is CASSPSGTGLTAELFF. The CDR3 region has the DNA TGCGCCAGCAGCCCGTCGGGGACAGGGCTCACCGCGGAGCTGTTTTTT.

The V gene is TRBV24-1, the J gene TRBJ2-3; D is possibly TRBD1 (6 bases). The V gene lost 4 bases and the J gene lost 1 base, with 17 bases spanning the gap. This CDR3 is built from 17 residues. Germline V gene sequence: CDR1 KGHDR, CDR2 SFDVKD. CDR3 sequence (DNA): TGTGCCACCAGTGACCAGGGACATTCAACGGGCACAGATACGCAGTATTTT. Residues: CATSDQGHSTGTDTQYF.

The chain combines TRBV3-1 with TRBJ2-3, with a possible D match to TRBD1 (5 bases). The CDR3 has 15 amino acids. CDR1 LGHDT and CDR2 YNNKEL come from the germline V gene (reference sequence). Trimming pared 2 bases from V and 2 bases from J, leaving 11 bases between. CDR3 sequence reads: CASSQTGPTTDTQYF. CDR3 in DNA: TGTGCCAGCAGCCAAACAGGACCTACCACAGATACGCAGTATTTT.

At least ten counts were recorded for this clonotype. The rearrangement links TRBV19 to TRBJ1-2; 7 bases agree with TRBD1. Trimming took 4 bases from V and 8 from J; bases not matched to a gene: 10. The length of the CDR3 is 14 residues. The germline CDR1 and CDR2 sequences are LNHDA and SQIVND (reference sequence). This CDR3 reads CASSSGTERRGYTF. The CDR3 nucleotides read TGTGCCAGTAGTAGCGGGACAGAAAGGCGCGGCTACACCTTC.

In its sample, this clonotype is medium-sized. The chain joins TRBV20-1 to TRBJ2-5, with D hard to call. This CDR3 is 12 amino acids long. Deletions cut 6 bases from V and 0 bases from J, with 8 bases between. CDR1 is DFQATT and CDR2 is SNEGSKA in the germline V gene (reference sequence). The CDR3 DNA is TGCAGTGCGGAAGCACACCAAGAGACCCAGTACTTC. Encoded protein: CSAEAHQETQYF.

The V call is TRBV2, the J call TRBJ2-7; TRBD1 aligns across 9 bases. V shed 4 bases, J shed 6 bases, and the junction held 16 bases outside the gene matches. The CDR3 contains 17 residues. The germline V gene has CDR1 SNHLY and CDR2 FYNNEI. DNA for the CDR3: TGTGCCAGCAGTGTAAAACTGATGGGACAGGGTACCCCCGAGCAGTACTTC. It yields the protein CASSVKLMGQGTPEQYF.

By sample fraction, this clonotype is medium-sized. The V gene is TRBV9, the J gene TRBJ2-3, with 13 positions matching TRBD2. Germline V CDR1 and CDR2: SGDLS, YYNGEE. The J segment lost 3 bases and the V segment lost 3 bases, leaving 4 bases of the junction unmatched. The CDR3 consists of 16 residues. The CDR3 DNA reads TGTGCCAGCAGCGATACTAGCGGGGGGGTGACAGATACGCAGTATTTT. This gives the protein CASSDTSGGVTDTQYF.

By sample fraction, this clonotype is medium-sized (0.01 to 0.1%). This chain joins TRBV2 and TRBJ2-5; 9 bases match TRBD1. Germline CDR1 and CDR2: SNHLY and FYNNEI. There are 14 residues in the CDR3. V trimming: 5 bases; J trimming: 2 bases; junction bases outside the gene matches: 3. In DNA form, the CDR3 reads TGTGCCAGCAGTCTACAGGGGGCTCAAGAGACCCAGTACTTC. The encoded protein is CASSLQGAQETQYF.